This T cell receptor (beta chain) came from a study of response to subunit inactivated influenza vaccine (dated by TCRdb to about 2018). Concerning the study at large: The study used deep quantitative T cell receptor repertoire profiling to track responses to a trivalent subunit inactivated influenza vaccine. The study at large found these results: According to the authors, only a limited number of new T cells may be recruited by each seasonal influenza vaccination.

Receptor amplification or capture employed RT-PCR. Sequencing was carried out with an Illumina HiSeq 2500. TCRdb redid the processing of the public reads, applying fastp at Q25 and MiXCR, and retained in-frame beta chains. Identical CDR3 protein sequences are pooled into one entry, listed with their most common genes and DNA. The sample profile shows 650,000 to 800,000 distinct CDR3 sequences; approximately 15% of them were found once. The ten largest clones represent 5.5% to 7% of the sample. Comments on this clonotype: Its specific antigen is unknown. The record has no base qualities; no much larger clone is one base away.

The CDR3 numbers 14 residues from cysteine through phenylalanine. Only CDR3 DNA is held: 42 bases, read in frame from base 1. V is pared back by 10 bases and J by 4 bases, with 20 bases lying between the germline termini. CDR1 and CDR2 are read off the germline V gene as ENHRY and SYGVKD. The chain is made from TRBV10-3 and TRBJ2-7; the D region is possibly TRBD1 or TRBD2, each matching across 6 bases. The sequences come from PBMCs from blood, collected less than 15 days before vaccination. The clonotype originates from a man in his fifties or sixties who received an inactivated influenza vaccine. Donor details come from another sample of the same person, matched by shared clones. At the DNA level, the sequence is TGTGCCACCGAGGGGGGACGGGGTGAATACGAGCAGTACTTC. The resulting protein is CATEGGRGEYEQYF.